The 2 T cell receptor beta chains below come from one sample, sequenced in a study of cytomegalovirus exposure and HLA in healthy donors. With 60 Vbeta and 13 Jbeta primers, the PCR was carried out. Only in-frame clones appear in the TCRdb table, and some are missing; sequencing was by immunoSEQ multiplex PCR. The sample comprises approximately 99,000 clones, 73% of which are singletons, and 3% to 4% rests with the top ten. Material for sequencing was PBMCs. The receptors originated from a man aged 40-50 years in good health and CMV-seronegative.

CDR3 in amino acids: CASSPRGTGDRNTEAFF. The CDR3 DNA reads TGCGCCAGCAGCCCCCGTGGGACAGGGGACAGGAACACTGAAGCTTTCTTT. The rearrangement links TRBV5-1 to TRBJ1-1, with 10 positions matching TRBD1. Germline CDR1 reads SGHRS; CDR2 reads YFSETQ. CDR3 size: 17 residues. Germline trimming cut 4 bases from V and 1 base from J; bases unmatched to any gene: 10. Filled out from reference TRBV5-1 and TRBJ1-1, the complete variable domain reads KAGVTQTPRYLIKTRGQQVTLSCSPISGHRSVSWYQQTPGQGLQFLFEYFSETQRNKGNFPGRFSGRQFSNSRSEMNVSTLELGDSALYLCASSPRGTGDRNTEAFFGQGTRLTVV.

The chain carries TRBV19 and TRBJ2-3; D possibly corresponds to TRBD1 (6 bases). Trimming took 7 bases from V and 2 from J, leaving 13 bases between them. The CDR3 spans 14 residues. Germline V gene sequence: CDR1 LNHDA, CDR2 SQIVND (reference sequence). CDR3 DNA: TGTGCCAGTAACCTGGGGGCTTTCACAGATACGCAGTATTTT. This sequence encodes CASNLGAFTDTQYF.